What follows is one T cell receptor (beta chain) and its context. The data were obtained in a study of T cell changes during pregnancy in multiple sclerosis. Germline V gene lookup returns CDR1 SQVTM and CDR2 ANQGSEA. V trimming: 5 bases; J trimming: 4 bases; junction bases outside the gene matches: 8. CDR3 length: 14 amino acids. Sequencing used immunoSEQ multiplex PCR; TCRdb keeps in-frame clones, though not all of them. Of tens of thousands of clones listed, about 90% are singletons. The TCR was taken from a female donor in good health, enrolled as a control in a pregnancy study. The rearrangement uses TRBV29-1 and TRBJ1-3; 7 bases fit TRBD1. The input for sequencing was peripheral blood, taken in the third trimester of pregnancy. This chain's CDR3 is CSVRQGREGNTIYF. The CDR3 DNA is TGCAGCGTTCGACAGGGAAGAGAAGGAAACACCATATATTTT.